The TCR beta chain under discussion was sequenced for a study of tumor-infiltrating lymphocytes in primary liver carcinoma (dated by TCRdb to the late 2010s). Some background on the complete study: Surgical resection was performed in China between November 2015 and early 2016 on about 5 patients with histopathologically diagnosed primary liver carcinoma. Hepatocellular carcinoma (four) or combined HCC and intrahepatic cholangiocarcinoma (one) was present in the five patients, who were three men and two women aged 30 to 69 years. The five patients had tumors of stage T1-T3 N0M0, with maximum diameters ranging from roughly 4.2 to 10 cm. Each sample produced roughly 3.65 to 7.13 million productive TCRbeta reads, and read depth showed no significant difference between tissue types. For each liver tumor, the study sampled five regions along with adjacent normal tissue and blood, and applied TCRbeta repertoire sequencing, expression microarrays and whole-exome sequencing. A total of roughly 35 specimens from 5 patients, comprising some 25 tumor regions, 5 adjacent noncancerous liver tissues and 5 peripheral blood samples, were covered by TCRbeta repertoire sequencing. Technical replicate repertoires showed high reproducibility, with mean shared-clone rates approximately 0.89 and correlation coefficients above 0.98. The investigation overall reported the following: Only a few patients were included in the study, and the authors note that the findings should be validated in a larger study. Repertoire overlap was higher between tumor regions (mean roughly 35%) than tumor-adjacent (around 17%) or tumor-blood (about 15%) pairs, consistent with antigen-driven expansion. A significantly larger repertoire fraction was made up by the top 250 clones in tumors than in blood (p = 0.039). Because only the TCR beta chain was sequenced and unpaired alpha chains were not captured, true repertoire diversity is likely underestimated. Because the samples were bulk and unsorted, CD4+ and CD8+ T cell repertoires could not be compared.

V is clipped by 6 bases and J by 1 base, and the sequence between their germline boundaries is 10 bases long. The germline V gene (reference sequence) specifies LNHDA as CDR1 and SQIVND as CDR2. The CDR3 contains 14 residues, cysteine and phenylalanine counted. Only CDR3 DNA remains: 42 bases, in frame from the first base. About this clonotype: Its antigen remains undetermined. Within one base of it there is no much larger clone, and no base qualities were kept.

Using a constant-region primer and ProtoScript II reverse transcriptase, TCRbeta-specific cDNA was reverse-transcribed from around 500 ng total RNA. Construction of the TCRbeta libraries relied on three nested rounds of multiplex PCR, following a slightly modified ARM-PCR procedure. Multiplex TRBV1-TRBV30 forward primers and a Cbeta reverse primer were used in the first two PCR rounds, each of which was run for about 10 cycles. Sample barcodes and Illumina adapters were added in a final 25-cycle PCR with Deep VentR polymerase. Amplicons of 200-500 bp were gel-purified with a QIAquick gel extraction kit before sequencing. The TCRbeta amplicons were sequenced with 250-bp paired-end reads on an Illumina HiSeq 2500. The original pipeline was this. Reads were quality-trimmed with Trimmomatic v0.33, and paired reads were merged with FLASH v1.2.11 to recover full CDR3 sequences. V, D and J germline segments were assigned to the rearranged TCRbeta sequences by MiGEC v1.2.1b. Clonotype statistics, along with Shannon-Wiener diversity indices, were calculated using VDJtools v1.0.0. To reduce sampling bias, subsequent analyses other than the diversity analysis used only the 250 most abundant clonotypes in each sample. The public reads were reanalyzed by TCRdb: fastp trimming at Q25, MiXCR alignment, in-frame beta chains only. Every entry covers one CDR3 protein and lists the most common genes and DNA from its rows. The V and J calls and clone size come from TCRdb's table, not from the authors' own analysis. The sample includes about 320,000 distinct CDR3 sequences, with about 60% observed a single time. Together, the top ten hold roughly 10% of the sample.

Blood RNA was extracted from unsorted whole blood with TRIzol reagent; germline DNA came from the DNeasy Blood & Tissue kit. At the time of sampling, the patients were treatment-naive and had chronic HBV infection. Before surgery, approximately 3.7 milliliters of peripheral blood were drawn into K2EDTA tubes. Sequencing used peripheral blood. Here the chain combines TRBV19 and TRBJ2-1, with TRBD2 as a weak D call on 5 bases. The source is a man in his forties or fifties with primary liver carcinoma and hepatitis B virus infection. The CDR3 region: CASSEGSSYNEQFF. The bases are TGTGCCAGTAGCGAGGGTTCGTCCTACAATGAGCAGTTCTTC.